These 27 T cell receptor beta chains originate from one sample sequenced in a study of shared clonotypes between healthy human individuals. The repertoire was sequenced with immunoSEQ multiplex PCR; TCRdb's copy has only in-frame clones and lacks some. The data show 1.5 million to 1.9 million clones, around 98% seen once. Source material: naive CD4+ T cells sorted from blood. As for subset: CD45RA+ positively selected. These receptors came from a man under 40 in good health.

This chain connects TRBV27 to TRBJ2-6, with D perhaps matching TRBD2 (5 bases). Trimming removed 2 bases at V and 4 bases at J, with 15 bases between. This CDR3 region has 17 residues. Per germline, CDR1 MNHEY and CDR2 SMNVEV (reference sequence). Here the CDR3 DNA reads TGTGCCAGCAGTTTACGGCCTCACTCGGGGGGGGCCAACGTCCTGACTTTC. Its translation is CASSLRPHSGGANVLTF.

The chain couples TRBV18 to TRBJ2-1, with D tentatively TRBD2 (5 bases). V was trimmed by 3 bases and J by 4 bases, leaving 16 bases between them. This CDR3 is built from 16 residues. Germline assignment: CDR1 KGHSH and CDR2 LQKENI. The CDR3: CASSPPRAGMYNEQFF. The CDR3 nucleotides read TGTGCCAGCTCACCCCCTCGGGCGGGTATGTACAATGAGCAGTTCTTC.

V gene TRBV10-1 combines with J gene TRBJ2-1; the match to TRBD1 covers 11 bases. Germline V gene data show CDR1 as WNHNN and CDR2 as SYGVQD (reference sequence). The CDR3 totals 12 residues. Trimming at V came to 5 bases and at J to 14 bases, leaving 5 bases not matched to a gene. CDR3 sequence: CASSRDRGREFF. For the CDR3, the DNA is TGCGCCAGCAGTAGGGACAGGGGGAGGGAGTTCTTC.

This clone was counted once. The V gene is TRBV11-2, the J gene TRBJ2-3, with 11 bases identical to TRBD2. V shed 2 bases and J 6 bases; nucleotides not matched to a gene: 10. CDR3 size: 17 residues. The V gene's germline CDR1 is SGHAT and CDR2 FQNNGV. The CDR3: CASSLHPPGLAEDTQYF. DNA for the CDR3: TGTGCCAGCAGCTTACACCCCCCGGGACTAGCGGAGGATACGCAGTATTTT.

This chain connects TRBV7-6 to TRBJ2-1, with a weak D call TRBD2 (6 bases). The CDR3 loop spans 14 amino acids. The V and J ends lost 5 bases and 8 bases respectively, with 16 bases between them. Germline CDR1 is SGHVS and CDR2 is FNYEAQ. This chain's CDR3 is CASSRSGPSDEQFF. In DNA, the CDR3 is TGTGCCAGCAGCCGTAGCGGCCCCAGTGATGAGCAGTTCTTC.

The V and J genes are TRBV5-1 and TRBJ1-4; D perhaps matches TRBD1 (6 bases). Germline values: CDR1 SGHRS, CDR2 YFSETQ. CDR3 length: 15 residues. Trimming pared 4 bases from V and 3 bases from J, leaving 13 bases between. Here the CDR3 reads CASSRDRYPNEKLFF. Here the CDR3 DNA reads TGCGCCAGCAGCCGCGACAGGTATCCTAATGAAAAACTGTTTTTT. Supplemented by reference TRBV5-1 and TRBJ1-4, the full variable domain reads KAGVTQTPRYLIKTRGQQVTLSCSPISGHRSVSWYQQTPGQGLQFLFEYFSETQRNKGNFPGRFSGRQFSNSRSEMNVSTLELGDSALYLCASSRDRYPNEKLFFGSGTQLSVL.

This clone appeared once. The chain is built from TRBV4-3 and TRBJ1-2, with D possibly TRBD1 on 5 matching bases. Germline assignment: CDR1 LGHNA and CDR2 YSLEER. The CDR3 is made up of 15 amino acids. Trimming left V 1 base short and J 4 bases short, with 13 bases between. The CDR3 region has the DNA TGCGCCAGCAGCCAAGCGGGTGTTCAGGGCTATGGCTACACCTTC. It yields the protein CASSQAGVQGYGYTF.

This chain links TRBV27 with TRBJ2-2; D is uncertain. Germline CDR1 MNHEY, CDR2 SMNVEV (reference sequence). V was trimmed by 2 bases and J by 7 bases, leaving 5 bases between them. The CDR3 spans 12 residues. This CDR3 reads CASSLSVGELFF. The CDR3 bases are TGTGCCAGCAGTTTAAGTGTCGGGGAGCTGTTTTTT.

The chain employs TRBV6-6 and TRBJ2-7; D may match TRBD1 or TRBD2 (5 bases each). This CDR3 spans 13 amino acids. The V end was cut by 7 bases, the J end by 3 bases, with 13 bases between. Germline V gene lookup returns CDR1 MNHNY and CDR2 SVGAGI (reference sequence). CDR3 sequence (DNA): TGTGCCAGCACCCTCATGAGGGGCTACGAGCAGTACTTC. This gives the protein CASTLMRGYEQYF.

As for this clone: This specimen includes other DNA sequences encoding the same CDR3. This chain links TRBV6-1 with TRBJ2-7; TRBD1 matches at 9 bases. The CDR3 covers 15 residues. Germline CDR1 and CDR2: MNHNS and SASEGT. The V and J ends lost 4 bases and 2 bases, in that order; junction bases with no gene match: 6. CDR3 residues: CASSARTGVAYEQYF. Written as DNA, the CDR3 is TGTGCCAGCAGTGCTCGGACAGGGGTGGCCTACGAGCAGTACTTC.

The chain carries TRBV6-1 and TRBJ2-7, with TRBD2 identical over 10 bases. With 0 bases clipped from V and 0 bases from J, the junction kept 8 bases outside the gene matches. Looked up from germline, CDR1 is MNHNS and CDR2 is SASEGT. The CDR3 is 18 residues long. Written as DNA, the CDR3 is TGTGCCAGCAGTGAAGCTGCCACACTAGCGGGAAGCTCCTACGAGCAGTACTTC. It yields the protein CASSEAATLAGSSYEQYF.

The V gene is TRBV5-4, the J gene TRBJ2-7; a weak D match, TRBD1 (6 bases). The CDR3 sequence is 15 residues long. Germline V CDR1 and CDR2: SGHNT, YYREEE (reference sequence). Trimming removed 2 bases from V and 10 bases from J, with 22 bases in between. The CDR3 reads CASSLSQGMVQNQYF. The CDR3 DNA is TGTGCCAGCAGCTTAAGTCAGGGGATGGTTCAAAATCAGTACTTC.

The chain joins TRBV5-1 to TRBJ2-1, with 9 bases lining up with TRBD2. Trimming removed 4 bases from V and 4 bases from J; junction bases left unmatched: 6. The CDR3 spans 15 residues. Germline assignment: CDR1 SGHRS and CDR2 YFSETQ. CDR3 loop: CASSPGLAMYNEQFF. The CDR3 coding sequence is TGCGCCAGCAGCCCAGGACTAGCGATGTACAATGAGCAGTTCTTC.

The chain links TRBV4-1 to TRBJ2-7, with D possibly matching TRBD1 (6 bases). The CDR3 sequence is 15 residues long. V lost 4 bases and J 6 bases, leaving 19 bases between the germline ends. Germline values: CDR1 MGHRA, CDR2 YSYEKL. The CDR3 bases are TGCGCCAGCAGCCGCACAGGGAGCCTGTCGCGCGAGCAGTACTTC. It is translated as CASSRTGSLSREQYF.

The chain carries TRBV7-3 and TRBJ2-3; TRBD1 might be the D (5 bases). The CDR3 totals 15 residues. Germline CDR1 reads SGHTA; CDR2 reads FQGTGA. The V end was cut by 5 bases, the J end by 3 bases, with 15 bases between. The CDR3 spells CASSLRGTGTDTQYF. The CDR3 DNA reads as TGTGCCAGCAGCCTAAGGGGCACCGGGACAGATACGCAGTATTTT.

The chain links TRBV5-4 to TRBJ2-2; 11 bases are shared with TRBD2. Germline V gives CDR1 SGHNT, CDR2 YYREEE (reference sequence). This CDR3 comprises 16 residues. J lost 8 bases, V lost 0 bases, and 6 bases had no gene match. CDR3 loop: CASSLAGTSGRGELFF. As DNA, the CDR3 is TGTGCCAGCAGCTTGGCTGGGACTAGCGGTCGGGGGGAGCTGTTTTTT.

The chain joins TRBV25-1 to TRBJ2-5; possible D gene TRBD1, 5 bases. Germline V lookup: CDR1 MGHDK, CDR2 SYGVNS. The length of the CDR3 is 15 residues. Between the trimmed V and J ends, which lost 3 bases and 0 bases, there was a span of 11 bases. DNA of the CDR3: TGTGCCAGCAGTGAGTCGACAGACTACCAAGAGACCCAGTACTTC. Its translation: CASSESTDYQETQYF.

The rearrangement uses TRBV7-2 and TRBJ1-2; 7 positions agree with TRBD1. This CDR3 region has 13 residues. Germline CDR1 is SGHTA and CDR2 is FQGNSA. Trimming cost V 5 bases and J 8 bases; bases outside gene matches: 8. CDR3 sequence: CASSLRQGAGYTF. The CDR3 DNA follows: TGTGCCAGCAGCCTACGACAGGGAGCCGGCTACACCTTC.

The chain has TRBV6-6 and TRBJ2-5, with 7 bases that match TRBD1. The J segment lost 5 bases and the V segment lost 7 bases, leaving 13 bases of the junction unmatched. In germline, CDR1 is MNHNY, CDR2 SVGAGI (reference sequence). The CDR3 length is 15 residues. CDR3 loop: CASTLVQGGAETQYF. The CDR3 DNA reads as TGTGCCAGCACCCTCGTTCAAGGGGGCGCGGAGACCCAGTACTTC.

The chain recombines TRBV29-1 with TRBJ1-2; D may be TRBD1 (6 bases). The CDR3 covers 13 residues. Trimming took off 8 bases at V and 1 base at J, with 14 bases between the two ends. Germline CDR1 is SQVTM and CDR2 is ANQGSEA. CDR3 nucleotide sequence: TGCAGCTCCGGGGAACAGGGTAACTATGGCTACACCTTC. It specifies CSSGEQGNYGYTF.

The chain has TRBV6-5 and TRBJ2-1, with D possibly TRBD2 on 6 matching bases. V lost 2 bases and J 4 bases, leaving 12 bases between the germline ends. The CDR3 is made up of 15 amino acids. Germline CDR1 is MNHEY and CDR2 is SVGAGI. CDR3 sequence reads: CASSYGTPPYNEQFF. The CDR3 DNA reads TGTGCCAGCAGTTACGGGACTCCTCCTTACAATGAGCAGTTCTTC.

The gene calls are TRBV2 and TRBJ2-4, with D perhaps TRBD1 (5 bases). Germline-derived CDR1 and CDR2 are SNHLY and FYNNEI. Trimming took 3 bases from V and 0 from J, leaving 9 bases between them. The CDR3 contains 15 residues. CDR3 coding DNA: TGTGCCAGCAGTGAGCGACAGATAGCCAAAAACATTCAGTACTTC. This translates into CASSERQIAKNIQYF.

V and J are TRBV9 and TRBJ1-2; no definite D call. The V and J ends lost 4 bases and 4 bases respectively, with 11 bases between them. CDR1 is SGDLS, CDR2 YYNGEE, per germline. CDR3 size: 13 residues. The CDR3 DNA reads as TGTGCCAGCAGCATTCAGCCGGGCTATGGCTACACCTTC. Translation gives CASSIQPGYGYTF.

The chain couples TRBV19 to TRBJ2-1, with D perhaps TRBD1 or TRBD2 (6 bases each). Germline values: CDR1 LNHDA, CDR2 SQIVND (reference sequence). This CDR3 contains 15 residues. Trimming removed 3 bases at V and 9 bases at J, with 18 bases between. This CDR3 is CASSIRGGGGIEQFF. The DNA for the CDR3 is TGTGCCAGTAGTATCAGAGGTGGAGGGGGGATTGAGCAGTTCTTC.

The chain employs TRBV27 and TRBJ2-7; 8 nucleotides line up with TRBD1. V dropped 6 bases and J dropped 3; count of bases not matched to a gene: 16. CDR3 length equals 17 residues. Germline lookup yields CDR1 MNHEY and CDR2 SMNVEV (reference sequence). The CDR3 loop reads CASRSTPRTGIVYEQYF. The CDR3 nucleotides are TGTGCCAGCAGATCCACTCCTCGGACAGGGATTGTCTACGAGCAGTACTTC.

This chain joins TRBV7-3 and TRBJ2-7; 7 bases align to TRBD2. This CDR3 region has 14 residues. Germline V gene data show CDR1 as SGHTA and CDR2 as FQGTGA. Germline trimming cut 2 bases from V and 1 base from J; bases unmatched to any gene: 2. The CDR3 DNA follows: TGTGCCAGCAGCTTACACGGGAGGTCCTACGAGCAGTACTTC. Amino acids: CASSLHGRSYEQYF.

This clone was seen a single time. This CDR3 reads CATRDPPGQGVAWPQHF. DNA for the CDR3: TGTGCCACGAGGGACCCACCGGGACAAGGTGTCGCCTGGCCCCAGCATTTT. V usage is TRBV10-3 and J usage is TRBJ1-5; maybe TRBD1 (6 bases). V shed 10 bases and J shed 9 bases, with 31 bases lying between them. This CDR3 has 17 amino acids. CDR1 is ENHRY and CDR2 is SYGVKD in the germline V gene.